By share, the clone carrying this T cell receptor beta chain counts as medium-sized. Per germline, CDR1 LNHDA and CDR2 SQIVND (reference sequence). V lost 8 bases, J lost 3 bases, and 16 bases lay in between. The CDR3 extends over 14 amino acids. This specimen belongs to a study of blood T cell repertoires in COVID-19. The overall study: Researchers got acute and convalescent COVID-19 samples from the United States, Italy and Spain. T cells, B-cell-depleted T cells, or PBMCs supplied cDNA or gDNA.

The authors' processing: The authors estimated nucleated cell counts from reference gene primer amplification. This table comes from immunoSEQ multiplex PCR, and its TCRdb copy is limited to in-frame clones, with some not included. That table supplies the V and J calls and clone size; D and trimming were determined from the DNA. The table records about 180,000 clones, under 90% of them present only once. This sequence was found in a human donor in a cohort sampled during active COVID-19. The sequencing input was peripheral blood. V gene TRBV19 combines with J gene TRBJ1-1; a weak D match, TRBD1 (5 bases). CDR3 residues: CASSTGGWDTEAFF. CDR3 DNA: TGTGCCAGTTCTACCGGGGGGTGGGACACTGAAGCTTTCTTT. The full variable domain, in which reference TRBV19 and TRBJ1-1 provide the parts outside the CDR3, is DGGITQSPKYLFRKEGQNVTLSCEQNLNHDAMYWYRQDPGQGLRLIYYSQIVNDFQKGDIAEGYSVSREKKESFPLTVTSAQKNPTAFYLCASSTGGWDTEAFFGQGTRLTVV.